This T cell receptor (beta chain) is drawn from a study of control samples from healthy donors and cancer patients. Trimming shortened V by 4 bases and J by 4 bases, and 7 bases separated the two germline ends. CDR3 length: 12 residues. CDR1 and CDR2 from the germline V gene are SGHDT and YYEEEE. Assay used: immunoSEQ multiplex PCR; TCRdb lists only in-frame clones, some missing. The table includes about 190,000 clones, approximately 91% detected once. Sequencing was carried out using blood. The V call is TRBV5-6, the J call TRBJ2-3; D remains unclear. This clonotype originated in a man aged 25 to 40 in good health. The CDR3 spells CASSRGADTQYF. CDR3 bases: TGTGCCAGCAGCAGAGGCGCAGATACGCAGTATTTT. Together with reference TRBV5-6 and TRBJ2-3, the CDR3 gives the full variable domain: DAGVTQSPTHLIKTRGQQVTLRCSPKSGHDTVSWYQQALGQGPQFIFQYYEEEERQRGNFPDRFSGHQFPNYSSELNVNALLLGDSALYLCASSRGADTQYFGPGTRLTVL.